This T cell receptor (beta chain) came from a study of cytomegalovirus exposure and HLA in healthy donors. Study-wide results and limits: Later analysis identified several of the most significant clusters that appeared linked to common viral pathogens.

On this clone: Its matching antigen is unknown.

The PCR used 60 Vbeta and 13 Jbeta primers. Profiling relied on immunoSEQ multiplex PCR, and the TCRdb table lists in-frame clones only, not all of them. This sample carries approximately 130,000 clones, roughly 80% of them seen once, and the ten largest clones take around 1.2%. CDR3 size: 13 residues. V shed 0 bases, J shed 8 bases, and the junction held 2 bases outside the gene matches. Looked up from germline, CDR1 is SGHRS and CDR2 is YFSETQ. Material: PBMCs. The clonotype was recovered from a man aged 45-65 years in good health and CMV-seronegative. J is TRBJ2-4 and V is TRBV5-1; TRBD2 matches at 7 bases. As DNA, the CDR3 is TGCGCCAGCAGCTTGGGGGAGGGAGACATTCAGTACTTC. This encodes CASSLGEGDIQYF.